This T cell receptor beta chain is from a study of blood T cell repertoires in COVID-19. For the study at large: COVID-19 samples, acute and convalescent, were from the United States, Italy and Spain. The cDNA or gDNA used as material had been derived from T cells, B-cell-depleted T cells, or PBMCs.

Seattle patients were enrolled while actively infected and followed longitudinally. As originally analysed: Estimation of nucleated cell counts was performed using reference gene primer amplification. The repertoire was sequenced with immunoSEQ multiplex PCR; TCRdb's copy has only in-frame clones and lacks some. That table furnishes V, J and clone size, whereas the DNA furnished D and trimming. The sample includes around 370,000 clones, 75% to 90% of them seen just once. The CDR3 is 16 residues long. Germline CDR1 reads LGHDT; CDR2 reads YNNKEL (reference sequence). V lost 4 bases and J lost 3; bases outside the gene matches: 5.

This TCR was recovered from a woman between 45 and 65 years old with COVID-19, enrolled during active disease. The chain recombines TRBV3-1 (or the pseudogene TRBV3-2) with TRBJ2-7; TRBD2 matches 14 bases. The material sequenced was peripheral blood. In DNA, the CDR3 is TGTGCCAGCAGCCTAACTGGGACTAGCGGGAGCTACGAGCAGTACTTC. Translating it yields CASSLTGTSGSYEQYF.